This T cell receptor (beta chain) stems from a study of CD8 T cells in Susac syndrome. Random hexamers primed reverse transcription of about 0.45 to 1 ug RNA. An immunoSEQ multiplex PCR generated amplified TCR beta CDR3 products spanning 54 Vbeta and 13 Jbeta. TCRdb analysed the immunoSEQ multiplex PCR reads with MiXCR anew, one entry per CDR3 protein. The sample consists of about 430,000 distinct CDR3 sequences, 75% to 90% of them appearing once. This CDR3 region has 17 residues. V was pared by 4 bases and J by 3 bases, with 13 bases of the junction left unmatched. Per germline, CDR1 SGHRS and CDR2 YFSETQ. Negative magnetic isolation gave CD8+ and CD4+ cells; FACS enriched CD8+ TEMRA.

Sample: CD8+ T cells from PBMCs. This TCR came from a human donor with multiple sclerosis. This chain uses TRBV5-1 with TRBJ2-1; 7 bases are shared with TRBD2. The DNA of the CDR3 is TGCGCCAGCAGCCCGAGTACGAGAACTAGCGTCTACAATGAGCAGTTCTTC. As protein: CASSPSTRTSVYNEQFF.